One sample yielded the 29 T cell receptor beta chains listed below, sequenced in a study of blood T cell repertoires in COVID-19. TCRdb's table, derived via immunoSEQ multiplex PCR, lists solely in-frame clones and lacks some. Counted here are around 700,000 clones, 85% to 90% occurring once; the ten biggest clones make up roughly 0.25%. The source material was peripheral blood. The receptor source for this set is a woman aged 18-29 years with acute or convalescent COVID-19.

The chain employs TRBV4-2 and TRBJ2-3, with TRBD2 matching 11 bases. J was trimmed by 8 bases and V by 0 bases; bases with no gene match: 10. CDR1 and CDR2 from the germline V gene are LGHNA and YNFKEQ. This CDR3 spans 17 amino acids. CDR3 in DNA: TGTGCCAGCAGCCAAGAGATGGCTAGCGGGGGGCGAGGTACGCAGTATTTT. Translation gives CASSQEMASGGRGTQYF.

The V call is TRBV6-4, the J call TRBJ1-2; possibly TRBD1 for D (5 bases). From germline, CDR1 is MRHNA and CDR2 SNTAGT. The germline V and J ends were trimmed by 2 bases and 7 bases, with 26 bases remaining between them. CDR3 length: 18 residues. The CDR3 nucleotides are TGTGCCAGCAGTGACAATTCGGAGGGGTCTGGCGAGGTTGCTGGCTACACCTTC. It encodes CASSDNSEGSGEVAGYTF.

The chain carries TRBV7-8 and TRBJ1-6, with 9 bases fitting TRBD1. Losses at the gene ends were 1 base for V and 7 bases for J; bases not matched to a gene: 8. CDR1 SGHVS and CDR2 FQNEAQ come from the germline V gene. The CDR3 contains 17 residues. Here the CDR3 DNA reads TGTGCCAGCAGCTTAGTCCTCCGACAGGGGGTGAATTCACCCCTCCACTTT. Translating gives CASSLVLRQGVNSPLHF.

As concerns this clone: At the DNA level, this CDR3 is encoded by other sequences in the same sample as well. CDR3 coding DNA: TGTGCCTGGAGGGACAGTCTAAACACTGAAGCTTTCTTT. It is translated as CAWRDSLNTEAFF. The V and J genes are TRBV30 and TRBJ1-1; D is possibly TRBD1 (6 bases). V was clipped by 3 bases and J by 2 bases, with 10 bases between them. Germline V lookup: CDR1 GTSNPN, CDR2 SVGIG (reference sequence). This CDR3 contains 13 residues.

This clone was recorded a few times. V usage is TRBV4-3 and J usage is TRBJ1-1; D remains unclear. CDR3 length: 14 residues. Trimming took 1 base from V and 6 from J, leaving 12 bases between them. CDR1 is LGHNA, CDR2 YSLEER, per germline. CDR3 bases: TGCGCCAGCAGCCAAGTTTTCGGAGGGTCTGAAGCTTTCTTT. Translated: CASSQVFGGSEAFF.

The V and J genes are TRBV7-8 and TRBJ2-7; TRBD1 agrees at 9 bases. Germline CDR1 reads SGHVS; CDR2 reads FQNEAQ. The CDR3 covers 16 residues. Trimming cost V 5 bases and J 3 bases; bases outside gene matches: 11. The CDR3 protein is CASSPAGTGFFYEQYF. The CDR3 DNA sequence: TGTGCCAGCAGCCCTGCCGGGACAGGGTTTTTCTACGAGCAGTACTTC.

This clone showed up just once. This chain joins TRBV5-5 and TRBJ1-2, with 7 positions matching TRBD1. The CDR3 sequence is 13 residues long. The germline CDR1 and CDR2 sequences are SGHKS and YYEKEE (reference sequence). V trimming: 4 bases; J trimming: 2 bases; junction bases outside the gene matches: 2. The CDR3 bases are TGTGCCAGCAGCGGGACAGCGAACTATGGCTACACCTTC. Amino acid sequence: CASSGTANYGYTF.

The chain recombines TRBV29-1 with TRBJ1-2, with D unresolved. Germline V gives CDR1 SQVTM, CDR2 ANQGSEA. This CDR3 region has 14 residues. With 0 bases removed from V and 0 bases from J, the gap between germline ends came to 8 bases. In DNA form, the CDR3 reads TGCAGCGTTGAAGATAACACAGCTAACTATGGCTACACCTTC. Its translation: CSVEDNTANYGYTF.

The CDR3 reads CATSRGRGSYNEQFF. CDR3 DNA sequence: TGTGCCACCAGCCGCGGGCGGGGTTCCTACAATGAGCAGTTCTTC. The chain uses TRBV15 and TRBJ2-1; possibly TRBD2 for D (6 bases). There are 15 residues in the CDR3. Germline CDR1 reads LNHNV; CDR2 reads YYDKDF (reference sequence). The germline V and J ends were trimmed by 5 bases and 1 base, with 12 bases remaining between them.

The chain is built from TRBV19 and TRBJ2-6; D gene ambiguous. This CDR3 comprises 15 residues. Between the trimmed V and J ends, which lost 2 bases and 1 base, there was a span of 6 bases. Germline-derived CDR1 and CDR2 are LNHDA and SQIVND (reference sequence). CDR3 in amino acids: CASSIWASGANVLTF. The DNA of the CDR3 is TGTGCCAGTAGTATATGGGCATCTGGGGCCAACGTCCTGACTTTC.

The chain combines TRBV5-1 with TRBJ1-1; TRBD1 agrees at 9 bases. Germline trimming cut 3 bases from V and 3 bases from J; bases unmatched to any gene: 9. CDR1 SGHRS and CDR2 YFSETQ come from the germline V gene. The CDR3 length is 16 residues. CDR3: CASSSYRGRLDTEAFF. CDR3 in DNA: TGCGCCAGCAGCTCTTACAGGGGGCGCTTGGACACTGAAGCTTTCTTT.

This clone was recorded a few times. V gene TRBV25-1 combines with J gene TRBJ1-6; 7 nucleotides line up with TRBD1. CDR3 length: 16 amino acids. Germline V gives CDR1 MGHDK, CDR2 SYGVNS. Trimming at V came to 1 base and at J to 2 bases, leaving 2 bases not matched to a gene. CDR3 protein: CASSELDRAYNSPLHF. CDR3 in DNA: TGTGCCAGCAGTGAATTAGACAGGGCCTATAATTCACCCCTCCACTTT.

The chain has TRBV30 and TRBJ2-3; perhaps TRBD1 as D (6 bases). V lost 2 bases and J 1 base, leaving 10 bases between the germline ends. This CDR3 contains 14 residues. The germline CDR1 and CDR2 sequences are GTSNPN and SVGIG (reference sequence). The CDR3 DNA is TGTGCCTGGAGTCAGGGGTTGCGCACAGATACGCAGTATTTT. Residues: CAWSQGLRTDTQYF.

The V call is TRBV11-2, the J call TRBJ2-1; a possible D gene is TRBD1 (7 bases). From germline, CDR1 is SGHAT and CDR2 FQNNGV. The CDR3 consists of 14 residues. V shed 1 base and J shed 7 bases, with 11 bases lying between them. CDR3 nucleotides: TGTGCCAGCAGCTTAGGGGACAGCGGGAATGAGCAGTTCTTC. Its translation: CASSLGDSGNEQFF.

The chain is built from TRBV10-1 and TRBJ2-5; 13 bases map to TRBD2. The CDR3 length is 19 residues. Germline trimming cut 7 bases from V and 4 bases from J; bases unmatched to any gene: 18. Germline V gene lookup returns CDR1 WNHNN and CDR2 SYGVQD (reference sequence). The CDR3 is CASKDVTGLAGAAGETQYF. The CDR3 coding sequence is TGCGCCAGCAAGGATGTCACAGGACTAGCGGGGGCCGCGGGAGAGACCCAGTACTTC.

This clone was observed once. The V gene is TRBV6-6, the J gene TRBJ2-1; D is perhaps TRBD2 (7 bases). Trimming shortened V by 5 bases and J by 3 bases, and 14 bases separated the two germline ends. The CDR3 runs to 15 residues. CDR1 and CDR2 (germline): MNHNY, SVGAGI (reference sequence). The CDR3, as DNA: TGTGCCAGCAGTAGGGGGGGCGCCATCTACAATGAGCAGTTCTTC. Translated: CASSRGGAIYNEQFF.

The rearrangement joins TRBV27 to TRBJ1-2; TRBD1 aligns across 9 bases. Germline CDR1 and CDR2: MNHEY and SMNVEV (reference sequence). V shed 3 bases, J shed 4 bases, and the junction held 6 bases outside the gene matches. The CDR3 has 15 residues. The CDR3 here is CASSFRTGVTYGYTF. CDR3 coding DNA: TGTGCCAGCAGTTTTAGGACAGGGGTTACCTATGGCTACACCTTC.

This CDR3 reads CASSQDLRQQPQHF. The DNA for the CDR3 is TGCGCCAGCAGCCAAGACCTTCGACAGCAGCCCCAGCATTTT. The rearrangement uses TRBV4-3 and TRBJ1-5; tentatively, D is TRBD1 (5 bases). Germline CDR1 is LGHNA and CDR2 is YSLEER. The CDR3 length is 14 residues. Trimming shortened V by 0 bases and J by 7 bases, and 10 bases separated the two germline ends.

This clone was seen once. The J gene is TRBJ2-3, the V gene TRBV25-1; a weak D match, TRBD1 (7 bases). The germline V gene has CDR1 MGHDK and CDR2 SYGVNS. This CDR3 region has 15 residues. With 8 bases removed from V and 4 bases from J, the gap between germline ends came to 19 bases. CDR3 nucleotide sequence: TGTGCCAGCGCCGGGCCAGGGGGGCAGGCAGATACGCAGTATTTT. As protein: CASAGPGGQADTQYF. Using reference TRBV25-1 and TRBJ2-3 for the parts outside the CDR3, the full variable domain is EADIYQTPRYLVIGTGKKITLECSQTMGHDKMYWYQQDPGMELHLIHYSYGVNSTEKGDLSSESTVSRIRTEHFPLTLESARPSHTSQYLCASAGPGGQADTQYFGPGTRLTVL.

This chain uses TRBV2 with TRBJ1-5, with D tentatively TRBD1 (5 bases). The CDR3 is made up of 14 amino acids. V lost 6 bases to trimming and J lost 7 bases, with 16 bases between them. Germline CDR1 is SNHLY and CDR2 is FYNNEI. This chain's CDR3 is CASSLAQGRQPQHF. The CDR3, as DNA: TGTGCCAGCAGCCTGGCCCAGGGAAGACAGCCCCAGCATTTT. Full variable domain (remainder filled in from reference TRBV2 and TRBJ1-5): EPEVTQTPSHQVTQMGQEVILRCVPISNHLYFYWYRQILGQKVEFLVSFYNNEISEKSEIFDDQFSVERPDGSNFTLKIRSTKLEDSAMYFCASSLAQGRQPQHFGDGTRLSIL.

This chain uses TRBV11-1 with TRBJ2-3, with 8 bases that match TRBD1. J gave up 3 bases and V 6 bases, and 8 bases lay outside the gene matches. This CDR3 region has 15 residues. The V gene's germline CDR1 is SGHAT and CDR2 FQDESV (reference sequence). CDR3 sequence reads: CASRNRTGMTDTQYF. CDR3 DNA sequence: TGTGCCAGCAGGAACCGGACAGGGATGACAGATACGCAGTATTTT.

The chain has TRBV2 and TRBJ1-2, with TRBD1 identical over 10 bases. The germline gives CDR1 SNHLY, CDR2 FYNNEI. V trimming: 9 bases; J trimming: 1 base; junction bases outside the gene matches: 2. The length of the CDR3 is 13 residues. This CDR3 reads CARGQGINYGYTF. In nucleotides, the CDR3 is TGTGCCAGGGGACAGGGGATTAACTATGGCTACACCTTC.

V gene TRBV7-2 combines with J gene TRBJ2-3; TRBD2 matches 13 bases. V was pared by 5 bases and J by 11 bases, with 7 bases of the junction left unmatched. Germline V gene data show CDR1 as SGHTA and CDR2 as FQGNSA. The CDR3 sequence is 14 residues long. CDR3 DNA sequence: TGTGCCAGCAGCGCAACTAGCGGGGGGGCCGGGCAGTATTTT. Its translation: CASSATSGGAGQYF. The full variable domain, its missing parts supplied by reference TRBV7-2 and TRBJ2-3, is GAGVSQSPSNKVTEKGKDVELRCDPISGHTALYWYRQSLGQGLEFLIYFQGNSAPDKSGLPSDRFSAERTGGSVSTLTIQRTQQEDSAVYLCASSATSGGAGQYFGPGTRLTVL.

The CDR3 bases are TGTGCCAGCAGCTTATTGCAGGGGGCAAGGACTGAAGCTTTCTTT. This encodes CASSLLQGARTEAFF. The chain recombines TRBV11-2 with TRBJ1-1; 8 bases are shared with TRBD1. This CDR3 spans 15 amino acids. Per the germline V gene, CDR1 is SGHAT and CDR2 is FQNNGV. The junction had 7 bases not matched to a gene; V was cut back by 2 bases and J by 5 bases.

V usage is TRBV4-1 and J usage is TRBJ1-2, with D uncertain. The V gene lost 1 base and the J gene lost 8 bases, with 17 bases spanning the gap. The CDR3 runs 15 residues. CDR1 and CDR2 (germline): MGHRA, YSYEKL. The CDR3 bases are TGCGCCAGCAGCCAAGTTACAGCCGCCTATCGCGGCTACACCTTC. Protein product: CASSQVTAAYRGYTF.

J is TRBJ2-1 and V is TRBV5-4, with 7 bases aligning to TRBD2. There are 17 residues in the CDR3. Germline V gives CDR1 SGHNT, CDR2 YYREEE (reference sequence). The junction had 10 bases not matched to a gene; V was cut back by 4 bases and J by 0 bases. The CDR3 spells CASSPNSGPLSYNEQFF. Written as DNA, the CDR3 is TGTGCCAGCAGCCCCAATAGCGGGCCGCTCTCCTACAATGAGCAGTTCTTC.

The chain has TRBV18 and TRBJ1-5, with D possibly being TRBD1 (5 bases). Germline-derived CDR1 and CDR2 are KGHSH and LQKENI. Between the trimmed V and J ends, which lost 3 bases and 4 bases, there was a span of 13 bases. The CDR3 runs to 15 residues. CDR3 sequence (DNA): TGTGCCAGCTCACCCTCTGGGGCTGGGAATCAGCCCCAGCATTTT. Its translation is CASSPSGAGNQPQHF.

This clone has more than one count but fewer than ten. The gene calls are TRBV4-1 and TRBJ1-6, with D maybe TRBD1 (6 bases). Germline values: CDR1 MGHRA, CDR2 YSYEKL. V lost 4 bases and J 11 bases, leaving 12 bases between the germline ends. The CDR3 covers 13 residues. In DNA, the CDR3 is TGCGCCAGCAGCCTTCGACAGGTTACACCCCTCCACTTT. Translation gives CASSLRQVTPLHF.

The chain is built from TRBV30 and TRBJ1-1, with 7 bases lining up with TRBD1. Per the germline V gene, CDR1 is GTSNPN and CDR2 is SVGIG (reference sequence). The CDR3 covers 12 residues. J gave up 4 bases and V 2 bases, and 1 base lay outside the gene matches. This chain's CDR3 is CAWSSGGTEAFF. The CDR3 coding sequence is TGTGCCTGGAGTTCAGGGGGCACTGAAGCTTTCTTT.